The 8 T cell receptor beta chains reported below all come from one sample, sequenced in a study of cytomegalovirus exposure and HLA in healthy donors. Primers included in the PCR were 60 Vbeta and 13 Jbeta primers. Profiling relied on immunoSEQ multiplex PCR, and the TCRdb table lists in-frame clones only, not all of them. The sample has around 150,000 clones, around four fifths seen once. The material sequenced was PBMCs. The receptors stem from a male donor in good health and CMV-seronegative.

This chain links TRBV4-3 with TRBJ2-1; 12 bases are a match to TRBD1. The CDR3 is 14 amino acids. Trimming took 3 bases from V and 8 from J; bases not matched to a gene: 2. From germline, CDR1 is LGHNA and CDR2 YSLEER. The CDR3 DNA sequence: TGCGCCAGCAGCCAGGGACAGGGGGCTTATGAGCAGTTCTTC. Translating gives CASSQGQGAYEQFF.

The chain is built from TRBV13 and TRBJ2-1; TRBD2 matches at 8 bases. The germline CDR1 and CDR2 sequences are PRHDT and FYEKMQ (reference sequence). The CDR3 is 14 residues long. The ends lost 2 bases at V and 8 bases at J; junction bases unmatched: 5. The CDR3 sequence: CASSLSGSSHEQFF. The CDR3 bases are TGTGCCAGCAGCTTAAGCGGGAGTTCCCATGAGCAGTTCTTC. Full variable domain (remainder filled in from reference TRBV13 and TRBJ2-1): AAGVIQSPRHLIKEKRETATLKCYPIPRHDTVYWYQQGPGQDPQFLISFYEKMQSDKGSIPDRFSAQQFSDYHSELNMSSLELGDSALYFCASSLSGSSHEQFFGPGTRLTVL.

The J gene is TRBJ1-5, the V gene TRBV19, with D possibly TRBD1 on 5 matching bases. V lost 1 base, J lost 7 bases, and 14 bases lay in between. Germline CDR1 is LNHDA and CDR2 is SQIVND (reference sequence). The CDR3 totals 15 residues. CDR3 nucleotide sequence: TGTGCCAGTAGTATAGGGACGGGGGGTAACCAGCCCCAGCATTTT. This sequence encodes CASSIGTGGNQPQHF.

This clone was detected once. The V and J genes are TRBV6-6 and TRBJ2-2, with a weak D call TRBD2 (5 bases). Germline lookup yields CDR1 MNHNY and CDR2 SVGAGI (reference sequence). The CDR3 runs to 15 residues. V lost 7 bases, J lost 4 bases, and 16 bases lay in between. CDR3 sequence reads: CASIFGLAGTGELFF. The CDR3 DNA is TGTGCCAGCATCTTTGGGCTAGCCGGCACCGGGGAGCTGTTTTTT.

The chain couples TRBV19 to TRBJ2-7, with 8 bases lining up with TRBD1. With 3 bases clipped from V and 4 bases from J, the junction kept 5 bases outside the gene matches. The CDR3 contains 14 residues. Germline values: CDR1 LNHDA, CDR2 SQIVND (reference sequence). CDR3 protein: CASSMSQGAYEQYF. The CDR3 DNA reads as TGTGCCAGTAGTATGAGCCAGGGGGCTTACGAGCAGTACTTC.

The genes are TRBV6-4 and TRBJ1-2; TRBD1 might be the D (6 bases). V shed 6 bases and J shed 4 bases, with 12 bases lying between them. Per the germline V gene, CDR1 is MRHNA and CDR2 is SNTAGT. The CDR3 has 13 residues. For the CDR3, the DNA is TGTGCCAGCAGCCCGACAGGCAGCTATGGCTACACCTTC. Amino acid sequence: CASSPTGSYGYTF.

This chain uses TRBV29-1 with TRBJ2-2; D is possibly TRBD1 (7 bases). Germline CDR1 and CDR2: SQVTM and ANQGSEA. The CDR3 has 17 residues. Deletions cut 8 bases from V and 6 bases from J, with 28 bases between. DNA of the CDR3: TGCAGCACTAGACCAATAAAACAGGGGAGGTGGGCCGGGGAGCTGTTTTTT. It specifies CSTRPIKQGRWAGELFF.

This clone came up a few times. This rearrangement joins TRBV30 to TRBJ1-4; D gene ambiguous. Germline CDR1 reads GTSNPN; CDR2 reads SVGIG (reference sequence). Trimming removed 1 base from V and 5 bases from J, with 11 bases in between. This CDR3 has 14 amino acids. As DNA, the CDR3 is TGTGCCTGGAGTGGGCTCCGCGGAAATGAAAAACTGTTTTTT. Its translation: CAWSGLRGNEKLFF.